This TCR beta chain was recovered during a study of regulatory T cells in long-lasting Graves disease. Study observations and caveats: Clonotypes that were public and shared totalled 2,741 in persistent patients versus 850 to 1,000 in new patients. The study found TRBV28, TRBJ1-2 and TRBJ2-5 favored in persistent disease. Persistent Graves' patients showed reduced TCR diversity versus newly diagnosed patients.

Sample time point: persistent/refractory GD, antithyroid drugs over 5 years with positive TRAb. The TCR library was made from RNA that had been extracted from PBMCs in TRIzol. One endocrinology department in Xi'an, China, was where patients came from. The germline V gene encodes CDR1 MDHEN and CDR2 SYDVKM. The CDR3 has 15 amino acids. V lost 5 bases to trimming and J lost 2 bases; unmatched junction nucleotides: 8. Construction of the TCR beta libraries employed iRepertoire HTBI primers in conjunction with Arm-PCR of CDR3 regions. MiXCR was run by TCRdb on the multiplex PCR reads, yielding one entry per CDR3 protein. The top ten hold around 7% of the sample, which has about 470,000 distinct CDR3 sequences, 20% to 25% seen once. This clonotype has at least ten counts. No antigen is known for it.

This TCR derives from a female donor with Graves disease. This chain connects TRBV28 to TRBJ2-7, with 8 bases matching TRBD1. The material sequenced was peripheral blood mononuclear cells (PBMCs), taken when the disease was refractory, from a patient treated with antithyroid drugs. CDR3 amino acids: CASSGTTGVPYEQYF. The CDR3 DNA reads as TGTGCCAGCAGTGGAACGACAGGGGTCCCCTACGAGCAGTACTTC.